The T cell receptor (beta chain) under discussion was sequenced for a study of lymphopenia after photon versus proton radiotherapy. A word on this clone: Its cognate antigen is unknown.

Regarding the study as a whole: Authors raise, but do not show, better survival with proton therapy. Relative stability marked proton patients; photon patients lost diversity and naive cells. A bigger post-nadir fall in TCR diversity correlated inversely with survival time in deceased patients.

V gave up 4 bases and J gave up 4 bases, with 16 bases separating them. In germline, CDR1 is SGHAT, CDR2 FQNNGV. The CDR3 covers 15 residues. Here immunoSEQ multiplex PCR was the method, and the copy in TCRdb shows in-frame clones only, minus some. The sample consists of around 18,000 clones, more than 85% of them appearing once. Sequencing used peripheral blood, obtained from a patient treated with proton-based radiotherapy. V gene TRBV11-2 combines with J gene TRBJ1-1; no firm D call. This TCR was sampled from a man between 65 and 80 years old with pancreatic cancer. The CDR3 bases are TGTGCCAGCAGCTCTGTGACCCAGGACGGCACTGAAGCTTTCTTT. This encodes CASSSVTQDGTEAFF. The variable domain in full, completed from reference TRBV11-2 and TRBJ1-1, reads EAGVAQSPRYKIIEKRQSVAFWCNPISGHATLYWYQQILGQGPKLLIQFQNNGVVDDSQLPKDRFSAERLKGVDSTLKIQPAKLEDSAVYLCASSSVTQDGTEAFFGQGTRLTVV.